A selection of T cell receptor beta chains follows, all from one sample in a study of blood T cell repertoires in COVID-19. The protocol was immunoSEQ multiplex PCR, while the TCRdb copy is restricted to in-frame clones and leaves out a portion. The sample has 200,000 to 250,000 clones, approximately 80% seen once; the top ten hold 7% to 8.5%. The sample comprised PBMCs or T cells enriched from blood (not recorded which). All receptors derive from a middle-aged woman with acute COVID-19. CDR3s include the opening cysteine and the closing phenylalanine or tryptophan. Fields, in order: D gene, V gene, J gene, clone size, CDR3 protein, CDR3 DNA. The D gene is left open where the match is weak. The listing skips clone size in some rows; elsewhere it reads once, few, many or a size class.

d_gene: TRBD1
v_gene: TRBV6-1
j_gene: TRBJ1-2
abundance: NA
CDR3aa: CASSENRGLGYGYTF
CDR3nt: TGTGCCAGCAGTGAGAACAGGGGGCTGGGCTATGGCTACACCTTC

d_gene: NA
v_gene: TRBV2
j_gene: TRBJ2-2
abundance: NA
CDR3aa: CARGLSTGELFF
CDR3nt: TGTGCCAGGGGACTTTCCACCGGGGAGCTGTTTTTT

d_gene: NA
v_gene: TRBV3-1/TRBV3-2
j_gene: TRBJ1-1
abundance: NA
CDR3aa: CASSQEALVNTEAFF
CDR3nt: TGTGCCAGCAGCCAAGAAGCACTTGTGAACACTGAAGCTTTCTTT

d_gene: TRBD1
v_gene: TRBV27
j_gene: TRBJ1-6
abundance: NA
CDR3aa: CASSSGRGPRPLHF
CDR3nt: TGTGCCAGCAGTTCTGGCAGGGGGCCGCGCCCCCTCCACTTT

d_gene: TRBD1
v_gene: TRBV18
j_gene: TRBJ2-7
abundance: NA
CDR3aa: CASSRDSNYEQYF
CDR3nt: TGTGCCAGCTCACGGGACAGTAACTACGAGCAGTACTTC

d_gene: TRBD1
v_gene: TRBV19
j_gene: TRBJ1-5
abundance: once
CDR3aa: CASSTGTGAGQPQHF
CDR3nt: TGTGCCAGTAGTACCGGGACAGGGGCCGGACAGCCCCAGCATTTT

d_gene: NA
v_gene: TRBV19
j_gene: TRBJ1-5
abundance: NA
CDR3aa: CASRHGQLNQPQHF
CDR3nt: TGTGCCAGTAGACATGGACAACTCAATCAGCCCCAGCATTTT

d_gene: NA
v_gene: TRBV12-5
j_gene: TRBJ2-3
abundance: once
CDR3aa: CASGLTGDTQYF
CDR3nt: TGTGCTAGTGGTTTGACAGGGGATACGCAGTATTTT

d_gene: TRBD2
v_gene: TRBV6-5
j_gene: TRBJ2-2
abundance: NA
CDR3aa: CASSSGANTGELFF
CDR3nt: TGTGCCAGCAGCAGCGGGGCGAACACCGGGGAGCTGTTTTTT

d_gene: TRBD1
v_gene: TRBV19
j_gene: TRBJ1-5
abundance: NA
CDR3aa: CASSIFGQGNSNQPQHF
CDR3nt: TGTGCCAGTAGTATTTTTGGACAGGGCAATAGCAATCAGCCCCAGCATTTT

d_gene: NA
v_gene: TRBV5-4
j_gene: TRBJ2-5
abundance: NA
CDR3aa: CASSLVGQQETQYF
CDR3nt: TGTGCCAGCAGCTTAGTCGGACAGCAAGAGACCCAGTACTTC

d_gene: TRBD1
v_gene: TRBV30
j_gene: TRBJ2-2
abundance: NA
CDR3aa: CAWSTLRGRGELFF
CDR3nt: TGTGCCTGGAGTACCCTCAGGGGGCGTGGGGAGCTGTTTTTT

d_gene: NA
v_gene: TRBV18
j_gene: TRBJ2-3
abundance: once
CDR3aa: CASSPMGRTDTQYF
CDR3nt: TGTGCCAGCTCACCAATGGGGAGGACAGATACGCAGTATTTT

d_gene: NA
v_gene: TRBV10-2
j_gene: TRBJ2-7
abundance: NA
CDR3aa: CASSESSYEQYF
CDR3nt: TGCGCCAGCTCGGAGAGCTCCTACGAGCAGTACTTC

d_gene: NA
v_gene: TRBV9
j_gene: TRBJ1-5
abundance: NA
CDR3aa: CASSVDGYQPQHF
CDR3nt: TGTGCCAGCAGCGTAGACGGTTATCAGCCCCAGCATTTT

d_gene: NA
v_gene: TRBV11-1
j_gene: TRBJ2-2
abundance: NA
CDR3aa: CASSSQVAGLAGELFF
CDR3nt: TGTGCCAGCAGCTCACAGGTTGCAGGGTTGGCCGGGGAGCTGTTTTTT

d_gene: TRBD2
v_gene: TRBV4-2
j_gene: TRBJ2-2
abundance: NA
CDR3aa: CASSQVTGGTGELFF
CDR3nt: TGTGCCAGCAGCCAAGTTACCGGGGGGACCGGGGAGCTGTTTTTT

d_gene: TRBD1
v_gene: TRBV29-1
j_gene: TRBJ2-1
abundance: NA
CDR3aa: CSVMGTGSYNEQFF
CDR3nt: TGCAGCGTTATGGGGACAGGGTCCTACAATGAGCAGTTCTTC

d_gene: TRBD2
v_gene: TRBV7-9
j_gene: TRBJ2-7
abundance: few
CDR3aa: CASSLSGGEQYF
CDR3nt: TGTGCCAGCAGCTTGTCGGGGGGCGAGCAGTACTTC

d_gene: TRBD1
v_gene: TRBV5-4
j_gene: TRBJ2-7
abundance: few
CDR3aa: CASSRRDRVEQYF
CDR3nt: TGTGCCAGCAGCCGCCGGGACAGGGTCGAGCAGTACTTC

d_gene: TRBD2
v_gene: TRBV11-2
j_gene: TRBJ2-1
abundance: NA
CDR3aa: CASSMTSGSTYNEQFF
CDR3nt: TGTGCCAGCAGCATGACTAGCGGGAGTACCTACAATGAGCAGTTCTTC

d_gene: NA
v_gene: TRBV5-3
j_gene: TRBJ2-1
abundance: NA
CDR3aa: CARSPARNNEQFF
CDR3nt: TGTGCCAGAAGCCCGGCTAGAAACAATGAGCAGTTCTTC

d_gene: NA
v_gene: TRBV5-1
j_gene: TRBJ1-5
abundance: few
CDR3aa: CASSSDWNQPQHF
CDR3nt: TGCGCCAGCAGCAGCGATTGGAATCAGCCCCAGCATTTT

d_gene: NA
v_gene: TRBV5-1
j_gene: TRBJ1-2
abundance: NA
CDR3aa: CASSILRGGYGYTF
CDR3nt: TGCGCCAGCAGCATTCTCCGGGGAGGCTATGGCTACACCTTC

d_gene: NA
v_gene: TRBV6-4
j_gene: TRBJ1-1
abundance: NA
CDR3aa: CASSGDGGRNTEAFF
CDR3nt: TGTGCCAGCAGTGGTGACGGGGGGAGGAACACTGAAGCTTTCTTT

d_gene: NA
v_gene: TRBV7-6
j_gene: TRBJ2-2
abundance: once
CDR3aa: CASSSRQENTGELFF
CDR3nt: TGTGCCAGCAGCTCCCGACAGGAAAACACCGGGGAGCTGTTTTTT

d_gene: NA
v_gene: TRBV28
j_gene: TRBJ1-1
abundance: once
CDR3aa: CASSSQPGRGHLNTEAFF
CDR3nt: TGTGCCAGCAGTTCTCAGCCCGGACGGGGACACTTGAACACTGAAGCTTTCTTT

d_gene: TRBD1
v_gene: TRBV28
j_gene: TRBJ1-4
abundance: NA
CDR3aa: CASSLGDRANEKLFF
CDR3nt: TGTGCCAGCAGTTTAGGGGACAGGGCTAATGAAAAACTGTTTTTT

d_gene: NA
v_gene: TRBV7-8
j_gene: TRBJ2-2
abundance: NA
CDR3aa: CASSLSEFTGELFF
CDR3nt: TGTGCCAGCAGCTTATCGGAGTTCACCGGGGAGCTGTTTTTT

d_gene: TRBD1
v_gene: TRBV18
j_gene: TRBJ1-1
abundance: NA
CDR3aa: CASSPGQGHTEAFF
CDR3nt: TGTGCCAGCTCCCCGGGACAGGGGCATACTGAAGCTTTCTTT

d_gene: NA
v_gene: TRBV24-1
j_gene: TRBJ1-5
abundance: NA
CDR3aa: CATSDSGGQPQHF
CDR3nt: TGTGCCACCAGTGATTCCGGCGGACAGCCCCAGCATTTT

d_gene: NA
v_gene: TRBV6-1
j_gene: TRBJ2-5
abundance: many
CDR3aa: CASSEGLVQETQYF
CDR3nt: TGTGCCAGCAGTGAAGGACTAGTTCAAGAGACCCAGTACTTC

d_gene: NA
v_gene: TRBV3-1/TRBV3-2
j_gene: TRBJ1-4
abundance: NA
CDR3aa: CASAAGGREKLFF
CDR3nt: TGTGCCAGCGCGGCCGGGGGGCGGGAAAAACTGTTTTTT

d_gene: NA
v_gene: TRBV6-5
j_gene: TRBJ1-6
abundance: NA
CDR3aa: CATTRGADSPLHF
CDR3nt: TGTGCCACCACACGGGGGGCAGATTCACCCCTCCACTTT

d_gene: TRBD1
v_gene: TRBV7-8
j_gene: TRBJ1-3
abundance: NA
CDR3aa: CASSLGGQTKRSGNTIYF
CDR3nt: TGTGCCAGCAGCTTAGGGGGACAGACTAAAAGATCTGGAAACACCATATATTTT

d_gene: TRBD1
v_gene: TRBV19
j_gene: TRBJ2-7
abundance: NA
CDR3aa: CASSTGTGGAGIGSEQYF
CDR3nt: TGTGCCAGTAGTACCGGGACAGGGGGCGCCGGGATCGGGTCCGAGCAGTACTTC

d_gene: TRBD2
v_gene: TRBV4-2
j_gene: TRBJ2-5
abundance: NA
CDR3aa: CASSLSWGGQETQYF
CDR3nt: TGTGCCAGCAGTCTATCCTGGGGGGGACAAGAGACCCAGTACTTC

d_gene: NA
v_gene: TRBV28
j_gene: TRBJ1-2
abundance: NA
CDR3aa: CASGQDRNYGYTF
CDR3nt: TGTGCCAGCGGCCAGGACAGAAACTATGGCTACACCTTC

d_gene: TRBD1
v_gene: TRBV6-5
j_gene: TRBJ2-5
abundance: few
CDR3aa: CASRPDRGWGETQYF
CDR3nt: TGTGCCAGCAGGCCAGACAGGGGGTGGGGGGAGACCCAGTACTTC

d_gene: NA
v_gene: TRBV5-6
j_gene: TRBJ2-7
abundance: NA
CDR3aa: CASSLPLQYEQYF
CDR3nt: TGTGCCAGCAGCCTCCCCCTACAGTACGAGCAGTACTTC

d_gene: NA
v_gene: TRBV30
j_gene: TRBJ1-5
abundance: NA
CDR3aa: CAWAAGAPNQPQHF
CDR3nt: TGTGCCTGGGCGGCGGGGGCTCCCAATCAGCCCCAGCATTTT